The 5 T cell receptor beta chains below all came from one sample that was sequenced in a study of Ad26.COV2.S vaccination and SARS-CoV-2 variants. Regarding treatment: 19 received Ad26.COV2.S at low or high dose, single or two shots; about 5 received placebo; per-sample allocation not given. At day 63 after the first vaccine or placebo injection, samples were drawn. Generated by immunoSEQ multiplex PCR, the TCRdb table keeps only in-frame clones and is missing some. The sample includes about 350,000 clones, more than 75% of them seen just once. The source was peripheral blood, collected in a trial of Ad26.COV2.S vaccine versus placebo. These receptors all stem from a person between 18 and 65 years old who received the Ad26.COV2.S COVID-19 vaccine or a placebo.

This clone appeared a few times. V is TRBV18 and J is TRBJ1-5, with 10 nucleotides matching TRBD1. Germline V gene data show CDR1 as KGHSH and CDR2 as LQKENI. This CDR3 has 15 amino acids. J gave up 5 bases and V 2 bases, and 3 bases lay outside the gene matches. The DNA for the CDR3 is TGTGCCAGCTCACCAGGGACAGGGGCTGATCAGCCCCAGCATTTT. Translating it yields CASSPGTGADQPQHF.

In the case of this clone: The same CDR3 arises from other DNA sequences in this sample as well. J is TRBJ1-6 and V is TRBV9; D perhaps matches TRBD1 (5 bases). Germline CDR1 is SGDLS and CDR2 is YYNGEE. Trimming left V 0 bases short and J 0 bases short, with 7 bases between. The CDR3 extends over 16 amino acids. The CDR3 bases are TGTGCCAGCAGCGTAGGGGGGAGCTCCTATAATTCACCCCTCCACTTT. It encodes CASSVGGSSYNSPLHF.

This chain uses TRBV2 with TRBJ1-2, with D possibly matching TRBD1 (5 bases). CDR1 and CDR2 from the germline V gene are SNHLY and FYNNEI. The CDR3 runs 15 residues. Trimming left V 6 bases short and J 5 bases short, with 19 bases between. CDR3 DNA sequence: TGTGCCAGCAGCCCCGGCGCGGGGCCCTTGTATGGCTACACCTTC. Its protein product is CASSPGAGPLYGYTF. The whole variable domain, filled in from reference TRBV2 and TRBJ1-2, reads EPEVTQTPSHQVTQMGQEVILRCVPISNHLYFYWYRQILGQKVEFLVSFYNNEISEKSEIFDDQFSVERPDGSNFTLKIRSTKLEDSAMYFCASSPGAGPLYGYTFGSGTRLTVV.

The gene calls are TRBV28 and TRBJ2-2; 9 nucleotides match TRBD2. V dropped 8 bases and J dropped 4; count of bases not matched to a gene: 14. CDR1 and CDR2 from the germline V gene are MDHEN and SYDVKM. This CDR3 has 17 amino acids. CDR3 bases: TGTGCCAGCCAATACCCCATAGCGGGAGCAGGCACCGGGGAGCTGTTTTTT. Translated, it gives CASQYPIAGAGTGELFF.

The V and J genes are TRBV6-5 and TRBJ2-2; D possibly corresponds to TRBD2 (5 bases). The CDR3 extends over 14 amino acids. Trimming stripped 4 bases from V and 8 bases from J, with 14 bases between. Looked up from germline, CDR1 is MNHEY and CDR2 is SVGAGI. The CDR3 loop is CASSFFSTGGELFF. The CDR3 DNA follows: TGTGCCAGCAGTTTTTTCTCCACGGGGGGGGAGCTGTTTTTT.